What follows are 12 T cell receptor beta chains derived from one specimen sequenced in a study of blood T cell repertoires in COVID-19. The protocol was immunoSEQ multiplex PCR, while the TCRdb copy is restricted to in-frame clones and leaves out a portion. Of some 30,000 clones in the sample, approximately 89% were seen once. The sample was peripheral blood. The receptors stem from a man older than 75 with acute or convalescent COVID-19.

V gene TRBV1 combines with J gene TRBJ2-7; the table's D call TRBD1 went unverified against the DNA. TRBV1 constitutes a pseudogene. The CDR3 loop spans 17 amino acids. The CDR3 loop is CTSSHRTGGPFFYEQYF. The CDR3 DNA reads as TGCACCAGCAGCCATCGGACAGGGGGCCCTTTTTTCTACGAGCAGTACTTC.

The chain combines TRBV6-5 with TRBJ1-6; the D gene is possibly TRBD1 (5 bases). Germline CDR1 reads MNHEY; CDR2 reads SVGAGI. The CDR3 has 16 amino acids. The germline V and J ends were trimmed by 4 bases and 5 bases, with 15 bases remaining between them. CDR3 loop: CASSLLWGEHNSPLHF. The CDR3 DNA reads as TGTGCCAGCAGTTTACTCTGGGGGGAGCATAATTCACCCCTCCACTTT.

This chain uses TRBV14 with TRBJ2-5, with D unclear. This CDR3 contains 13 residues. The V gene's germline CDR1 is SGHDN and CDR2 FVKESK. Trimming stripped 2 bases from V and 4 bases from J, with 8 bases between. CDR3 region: CASSQLGRETQYF. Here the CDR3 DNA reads TGTGCCAGCAGCCAACTTGGCCGAGAGACCCAGTACTTC.

The CDR3 region is CASSTLAEGTEQYF. The CDR3 DNA reads TGCGCCAGCAGCACACTAGCGGAGGGGACCGAGCAGTACTTC. V and J are TRBV4-1 and TRBJ2-7; 8 bases map to TRBD2. V was pared by 5 bases and J by 6 bases, with 9 bases of the junction left unmatched. CDR3 size: 14 residues. Germline CDR1 and CDR2: MGHRA and YSYEKL.

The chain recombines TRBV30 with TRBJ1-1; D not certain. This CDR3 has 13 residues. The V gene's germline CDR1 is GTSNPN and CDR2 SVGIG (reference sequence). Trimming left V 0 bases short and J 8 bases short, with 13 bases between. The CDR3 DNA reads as TGTGCCTGGAGTGTATGGGCCAGCCAGGAAGCTTTCTTT. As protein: CAWSVWASQEAFF.

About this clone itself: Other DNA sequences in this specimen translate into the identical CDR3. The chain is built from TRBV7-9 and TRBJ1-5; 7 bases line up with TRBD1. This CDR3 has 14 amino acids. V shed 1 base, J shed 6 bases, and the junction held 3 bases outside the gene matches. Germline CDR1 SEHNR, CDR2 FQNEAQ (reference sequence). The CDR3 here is CASSLGQGGQPQHF. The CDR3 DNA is TGTGCCAGCAGCTTAGGACAGGGAGGTCAGCCCCAGCATTTT.

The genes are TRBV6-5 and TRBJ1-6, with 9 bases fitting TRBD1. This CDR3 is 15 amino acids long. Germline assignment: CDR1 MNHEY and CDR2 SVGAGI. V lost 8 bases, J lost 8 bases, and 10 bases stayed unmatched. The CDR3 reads CASHPGTGFYSPLHF. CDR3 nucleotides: TGTGCCAGCCACCCCGGGACAGGGTTCTATTCACCCCTCCACTTT.

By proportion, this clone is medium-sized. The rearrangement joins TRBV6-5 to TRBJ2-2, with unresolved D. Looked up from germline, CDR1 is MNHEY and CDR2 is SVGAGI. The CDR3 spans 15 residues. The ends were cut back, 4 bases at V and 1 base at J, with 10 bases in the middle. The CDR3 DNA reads TGTGCCAGCAGTTGGGCCACCATGAACACCGGGGAGCTGTTTTTT. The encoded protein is CASSWATMNTGELFF.

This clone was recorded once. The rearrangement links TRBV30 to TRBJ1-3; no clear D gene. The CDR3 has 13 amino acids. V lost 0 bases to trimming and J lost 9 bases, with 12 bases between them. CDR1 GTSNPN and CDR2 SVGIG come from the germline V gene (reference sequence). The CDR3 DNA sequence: TGTGCCTGGAGTGTAACTGCTGCAACCACCATATATTTT. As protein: CAWSVTAATTIYF.

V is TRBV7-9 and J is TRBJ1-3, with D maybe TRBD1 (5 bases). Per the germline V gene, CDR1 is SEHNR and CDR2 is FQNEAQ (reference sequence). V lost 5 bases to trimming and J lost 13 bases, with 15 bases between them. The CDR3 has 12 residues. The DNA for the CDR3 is TGTGCCAGCAGCCCGGGGGTAAAAGAAATATATTTT. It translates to CASSPGVKEIYF. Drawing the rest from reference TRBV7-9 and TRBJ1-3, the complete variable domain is DTGVSQNPRHKITKRGQNVTFRCDPISEHNRLYWYRQTLGQGPEFLTYFQNEAQLEKSRLLSDRFSAERPKGSFSTLEIQRTEQGDSAMYLCASSPGVKEIYFGEGSWLTVV.

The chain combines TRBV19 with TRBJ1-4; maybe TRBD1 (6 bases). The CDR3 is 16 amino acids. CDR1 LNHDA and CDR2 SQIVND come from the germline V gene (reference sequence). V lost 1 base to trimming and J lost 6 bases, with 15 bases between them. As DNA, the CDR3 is TGTGCCAGTAGTATAGTTGGGGGCGATTTGGATGAAAAACTGTTTTTT. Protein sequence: CASSIVGGDLDEKLFF.

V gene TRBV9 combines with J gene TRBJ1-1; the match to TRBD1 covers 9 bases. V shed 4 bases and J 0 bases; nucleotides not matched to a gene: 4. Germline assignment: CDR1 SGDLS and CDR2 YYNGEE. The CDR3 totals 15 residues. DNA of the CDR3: TGTGCCAGCAGCCCCGGGACAGGGATGAACACTGAAGCTTTCTTT. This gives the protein CASSPGTGMNTEAFF.